What follows describes a single T cell receptor beta chain. It has no known antigen specificity. Per-nucleotide qualities are absent, and no much larger clonotype sits a single base away. In the germline V gene (reference sequence), CDR1 corresponds to DFQATT and CDR2 to SNEGSKA. Taken from cysteine to phenylalanine, the CDR3 has 14 residues. The kept DNA is CDR3 alone, 42 bases in frame from the first base. The junction carries 10 bases between V and J, which are trimmed by 0 bases and 4 bases respectively. This sample stems from a study of regulatory T cells in long-lasting Graves disease (dated by TCRdb to about 2021). Context from the whole study: Newly diagnosed Graves' disease patients had taken antithyroid drugs for less than 3 months. This study used TCR sequencing and RNA sequencing of peripheral blood to compare persistent Graves' disease patients against newly diagnosed Graves' disease patients. The study was registered as a clinical trial and conducted in China. A total of about 35 samples underwent TCR sequencing, from 13 patients with persistent Graves' disease and about 20 patients with newly diagnosed Graves' disease.

Points the paper makes about the study in general: Patients with persistent disease shared more public clonotypes (approximately 2,500) than newly diagnosed patients did (more than 900). The authors acknowledged the small sample size as a limitation that may reduce accuracy. TRBV28, TRBJ1-2 and TRBJ2-5 were preferentially used in persistent disease, while TRBV20-1 and TRBJ2-1 were favored in newly diagnosed disease. Persistent Graves' disease patients showed lower TCR Shannon entropy and fewer highly expanded clones than newly diagnosed patients, suggesting clonal expansion. Only the TCR beta chain was sequenced and analyzed. Only peripheral blood was studied, because thyroid tissue, the primary lesion, was inaccessible.

Library prep was done by multiplex PCR. The listed sequencing device is Illumina HiSeq 4000. CDR3 regions were amplified by Arm-PCR with iRepertoire HTBI primers to construct TCR beta libraries. Gel purification was performed on PCR products prior to sequencing. Concerning the study's data processing: Gene usage analysis of CDR3 amino acid clonotypes relied on the roughly 58 TRBV and 13 to 15 TRBJ segments identified across samples. Filtered high-quality paired reads were merged into contigs using COPE and FqMerger. BLAST was used to align contigs to IMGT TRBV, TRBD and TRBJ reference genes, and CDR3 was defined according to IMGT. Highly expanded clones were defined as clonotypes with a frequency above 0.1%. Repertoire diversity was measured by Shannon entropy, and V-J evenness by the Gini coefficient. A clonotype found in more than one individual was treated as public. TCRdb cleaned the public reads at Q25 with fastp, built clones with MiXCR and kept in-frame beta chains. Every distinct CDR3 protein forms one entry, paired with its most common genes and DNA. In this record, the V and J calls reflect TCRdb's handling and not the investigators' own analysis. Within this sample are 500,000 to 700,000 distinct CDR3 sequences, with under 20% of them counted one time only. Around 19% of the sample belongs to the ten largest clones.

Sample time point, as interpreted from the label and publication: newly diagnosed GD, antithyroid drugs for less than 3 months. RNA was extracted from PBMCs in TRIzol for both TCR sequencing and RNA sequencing. The diagnosis of Graves' disease was made according to American Thyroid Association guidelines. Patients were recruited from an endocrinology department in Xi'an, China. From each patient, approximately 10 milliliters of peripheral blood was collected into an EDTA anticoagulant tube. Ficoll Paque Plus density gradient separation was used to isolate PBMCs, and no additional T cell sorting was done. An Agilent 2100 Bioanalyzer and agarose gel were used to check RNA quality, while a NanoDrop 2000 measured RNA concentration. These data were likewise used in another study, on T cells in Graves' hyperthyroidism and ophthalmopathy. Per that second paper: Stable Graves' hyperthyroidism was defined as the absence of progression to ophthalmopathy over 18 months of follow-up. Hyperthyroidism patients were aged 18 to 65 years and newly diagnosed, with disease duration of less than 2 months. Any patient with an uncontrolled infection, another autoimmune disease, pregnancy or lactation was excluded. Diagnoses were established on the basis of clinical symptoms, serum thyroxine and TRAb, thyroid ultrasound, and orbital computed tomography. The first round of RT-PCR for the TCR CDR3 was performed with the HTBI primer set and the Qiagen OneStep RT-PCR kit. Blood samples also contained most of the expanded thyroid clonotypes (frequency above 0.001), which suggests that blood repertoires may reflect thyroid immune responses. A 13 V-J signature model separated ophthalmopathy from stable hyperthyroidism, with around 88% sensitivity and about 81% specificity in cross-validation and 80%/75% in testing. In validation, the model predicted progression to ophthalmopathy a median of 6.5 months before onset, with about 67% sensitivity and about 72% specificity. A discovery cohort of about a hundred patients, about 43 with Graves' ophthalmopathy and fewer than 65 with stable Graves' hyperthyroidism, was used to find distinguishing TCR V-J signatures. An independent validation cohort of 18 to 20 hyperthyroidism patients and 17 patients who later progressed to ophthalmopathy tested prospective prediction of ophthalmopathy. For training and testing, the approximately 97 patients in the discovery cohort were randomly divided in a 7:3 ratio. Thyroid tissue and blood T-cell repertoires from roughly 6 Graves' hyperthyroidism patients were also compared in the study. After blood sampling, hyperthyroidism patients were treated with methimazole at a starting dose of 30 mg daily, and ophthalmopathy patients were treated with high-dose intravenous methylprednisolone. Libraries were constructed in a second round of multiplex PCR, after which size selection and purification were performed. The libraries were sequenced on an Illumina HiSeq2000 using paired-end 100 bp reads. SOAPnuke was used to process the raw data, throwing out any read that contained adapters or uncalled bases, had a mean Phred below 15, or lacked an exact constant-primer or identifier match. COPE v1.2.5 was used to merge high-quality paired reads, and clonotypes were defined as unique nucleotide sequences. Clonotypes were aligned to IMGT TRBV, TRBD and TRBJ reference segments using MiTCR v1.1. The analysis was restricted to V-J combinations with a frequency above 0.0001, which together covered 99% to 99.2% of the repertoires. A TCS score was defined as the ratio between F50 (clonal expansion) and ExV (chaos), using BLOSUM62-based TCRdist between CDR3 peptides within each V-J. Welch's t-statistics and random forest reduced approximately 520 V-J features to 10 to 15, which were used in a naive Bayes classifier (R e1071). No statistical method was used to fix the sample size in advance, and group allocation was not hidden from the investigators. The paper describes TCR Vbeta CDR3 sequencing of 135 peripheral blood samples, made up of about 40 ophthalmopathy patients, roughly 80 hyperthyroidism patients and about 17 progressor patients.

Source: peripheral blood mononuclear cells (PBMCs), taken at new diagnosis, from a patient treated with antithyroid drugs. The V and J genes are TRBV20-1 and TRBJ1-5, with no confident D gene call. This clonotype originated in a woman in her twenties or thirties with Graves disease. Donor details come from another sample of the same person, matched by shared clones. The CDR3 is CSAREGQVNQPQHF. The DNA reads TGCAGTGCTAGAGAAGGCCAGGTGAATCAGCCCCAGCATTTT.